What follows describes a single TCR beta chain. This sample is drawn from a study of Ad26.COV2.S vaccination and SARS-CoV-2 variants. The length of the CDR3 is 14 residues. The J segment lost 7 bases and the V segment lost 2 bases, leaving 7 bases of the junction unmatched. Germline V gene sequence: CDR1 SGHDT, CDR2 YYEEEE. Repertoires were generated with immunoSEQ multiplex PCR, while TCRdb's copy carries only in-frame clones and drops some. The sample lists about 350,000 clones; 85% to 90% were seen once. Treatment indicated: roughly 18 received Ad26.COV2.S at low or high dose, single or two shots; several received placebo; per-sample allocation not given. The samples date from day 63 after the first vaccine or placebo injection.

Material: peripheral blood, obtained in a trial of Ad26.COV2.S vaccine versus placebo. The genes are TRBV5-6 and TRBJ1-1; TRBD1 matches 8 bases. This receptor was identified in a person aged 18 to 59 who received the Ad26.COV2.S COVID-19 vaccine or a placebo. DNA for the CDR3: TGTGCCAGCAGCTTAATGACAGGGGTGAGTGAAGCTTTCTTT. Translated: CASSLMTGVSEAFF.